Shown below are 28 T cell receptor beta chains from a single sample sequenced in a study of post-analysis software for immune sequencing data. Whole-study findings and limits: In patients, about 5 TRBV segments were more frequent than in controls, with TRBV5-6, TRBV5-1 and TRBV20-1 among them.

TCR beta cDNA libraries included unique molecular identifiers. MiXCR, applied by TCRdb to the PCR reads, yields one record per CDR3 protein. This table has hundreds of thousands of distinct CDR3 sequences, 55% to 70% appearing once. What these receptors recognize is not known. The material sequenced was blood. All receptors derive from a girl aged 2 to 9 with multiple sclerosis.

There are a few counts of this clonotype. V usage is TRBV29-1 and J usage is TRBJ2-1, with D unresolved. This CDR3 has 13 residues. Trimming removed 0 bases at V and 6 bases at J, with 9 bases between. The germline V gene has CDR1 SQVTM and CDR2 ANQGSEA. The CDR3 nucleotides are TGCAGCGTTGAAGATTCCCCCCTCAATGAGCAGTTCTTC. Translation gives CSVEDSPLNEQFF.

This clonotype was detected ten times or more. The rearrangement uses TRBV20-1 and TRBJ2-5; D remains unclear. The CDR3 has 12 amino acids. Germline assignment: CDR1 DFQATT and CDR2 SNEGSKA (reference sequence). V was pared by 3 bases and J by 1 base, with 6 bases between. CDR3 residues: CSARAGQETQYF. The CDR3 coding sequence is TGCAGTGCTAGGGCCGGCCAAGAGACCCAGTACTTC.

There are a few counts of this clonotype. This chain uses TRBV3-1 with TRBJ2-7; D ambiguous. There are 13 residues in the CDR3. In germline, CDR1 is LGHDT, CDR2 YNNKEL (reference sequence). Trimming removed 0 bases from V and 5 bases from J, with 8 bases in between. The CDR3, as DNA: TGTGCCAGCAGCCAAGATCTTGGACACGAGCAGTACTTC. Protein: CASSQDLGHEQYF.

The chain is built from TRBV2 and TRBJ2-1, with D possibly being TRBD2 (7 bases). V lost 6 bases, J lost 9 bases, and 18 bases lay in between. The CDR3 runs to 14 residues. Germline-derived CDR1 and CDR2 are SNHLY and FYNNEI. The CDR3 here is CASRSTQGRGEQFF. CDR3 nucleotides: TGTGCCAGCAGGTCGACCCAGGGGAGGGGTGAGCAGTTCTTC. The whole variable domain, remainder taken from reference TRBV2 and TRBJ2-1, is EPEVTQTPSHQVTQMGQEVILRCVPISNHLYFYWYRQILGQKVEFLVSFYNNEISEKSEIFDDQFSVERPDGSNFTLKIRSTKLEDSAMYFCASRSTQGRGEQFFGPGTRLTVL.

This chain joins TRBV5-1 and TRBJ2-1; the D call may be TRBD1 or TRBD2 (5 bases each). This CDR3 spans 12 amino acids. CDR1 SGHRS and CDR2 YFSETQ come from the germline V gene. The V gene lost 5 bases and the J gene lost 6 bases, with 9 bases spanning the gap. The CDR3 DNA reads TGCGCCAGCAGAAGGGACCTCAATGAGCAGTTCTTC. It yields the protein CASRRDLNEQFF.

The J gene is TRBJ2-1, the V gene TRBV20-1; D is undetermined. V was clipped by 1 base and J by 9 bases, with 10 bases between them. In germline, CDR1 is DFQATT, CDR2 SNEGSKA (reference sequence). The CDR3 consists of 12 residues. Here the CDR3 reads CSARGAVSEQFF. The CDR3 DNA sequence: TGCAGTGCTAGAGGGGCTGTGAGTGAGCAGTTCTTC.

The V and J genes are TRBV27 and TRBJ2-3, with D possibly called TRBD1 or TRBD2 (5 bases each). Germline CDR1 MNHEY, CDR2 SMNVEV (reference sequence). V was pared by 6 bases and J by 7 bases, with 11 bases between. The CDR3 contains 12 residues. The CDR3 bases are TGTGCCAGCAGCCGGGACCTCCATACGCAGTATTTT. Translating it yields CASSRDLHTQYF.

The sample holds many counts of this clonotype. This rearrangement joins TRBV5-1 to TRBJ2-5; D is perhaps TRBD1 or TRBD2 (5 bases each). Germline lookup yields CDR1 SGHRS and CDR2 YFSETQ. CDR3 size: 15 residues. V was shortened by 0 bases and J by 5 bases, with 14 bases between the two germline ends. Here the CDR3 DNA reads TGCGCCAGCAGCTTGGGATTGGGACGTTCCGAGACCCAGTACTTC. Translated: CASSLGLGRSETQYF. The full variable domain, in which reference TRBV5-1 and TRBJ2-5 provide the parts outside the CDR3, is KAGVTQTPRYLIKTRGQQVTLSCSPISGHRSVSWYQQTPGQGLQFLFEYFSETQRNKGNFPGRFSGRQFSNSRSEMNVSTLELGDSALYLCASSLGLGRSETQYFGPGTRLLVL.

The chain carries TRBV7-2 and TRBJ2-3; TRBD2 might be the D (5 bases). Trimming shortened V by 3 bases and J by 3 bases, and 13 bases separated the two germline ends. This CDR3 is built from 15 residues. The germline CDR1 and CDR2 sequences are SGHTA and FQGNSA. The CDR3 sequence is CASSFGEWKTDTQYF. In nucleotides, the CDR3 is TGTGCCAGCAGCTTTGGGGAGTGGAAAACAGATACGCAGTATTTT.

V is TRBV3-1 and J is TRBJ1-5; 7 bases align to TRBD1. The CDR3 runs to 14 residues. V lost 4 bases and J lost 4; bases outside the gene matches: 4. From germline, CDR1 is LGHDT and CDR2 YNNKEL (reference sequence). The CDR3 bases are TGTGCCAGCAGCCGGGACAGAGGGAATCAGCCCCAGCATTTT. This translates into CASSRDRGNQPQHF.

Worth noting for this clonotype: At one of its ends the junction is not consistent with the germline gene, which may arise from a read error. The chain couples TRBV12-3 or TRBV12-4 to TRBJ2-7, with D possibly TRBD2 on 5 matching bases. CDR3 length equals 14 residues. In DNA form, the CDR3 reads TGTGCCAGCGGTTTAAGTTCGGGGTCGAAAGAGCAGTACTTC. This gives the protein CASGLSSGSKEQYF.

The chain links TRBV6-5 to TRBJ2-7; D is ambiguous. With 0 bases removed from V and 7 bases from J, the gap between germline ends came to 13 bases. The CDR3 has 14 residues. Looked up from germline, CDR1 is MNHEY and CDR2 is SVGAGI. The DNA for the CDR3 is TGTGCCAGCAGTTACTCTAGAGGTAGCACGGAGCAGTACTTC. Translation gives CASSYSRGSTEQYF.

The chain couples TRBV29-1 to TRBJ1-2, with TRBD1 matching 9 bases. The length of the CDR3 is 12 residues. Germline loops: CDR1 SQVTM, CDR2 ANQGSEA. CDR3 nucleotide sequence: TGCCCCGGGGCGGGGACAGGGTGCTTCTCCACCTTC. As protein: CPGAGTGCFSTF.

This clonotype turned up a few times. The rearrangement joins TRBV4-1 to TRBJ2-1; 7 bases are shared with TRBD2. The CDR3 is made up of 15 amino acids. V was clipped by 4 bases and J by 5 bases; unmatched bases: 8. Per the germline V gene, CDR1 is MGHRA and CDR2 is YSYEKL. CDR3 in DNA: TGCGCCAGCAGCCTTCTCGGGCTAGCGGACAATGAGCAGTTCTTC. This translates into CASSLLGLADNEQFF.

This clonotype has a single count. CDR3 region: CAITPGQGEKLFF. The CDR3 nucleotides are TGTGCCATCACCCCCGGACAGGGTGAAAAACTGTTTTTT. The V gene is TRBV10-3, the J gene TRBJ1-4, with 8 bases matching TRBD1. V lost 7 bases to trimming and J lost 7 bases; unmatched junction nucleotides: 5. Germline values: CDR1 ENHRY, CDR2 SYGVKD. This CDR3 contains 13 residues.

This clonotype appeared a few times. The genes are TRBV12-3 or TRBV12-4 and TRBJ1-5; D not resolved. The CDR3 spans 12 residues. Trimming pared 1 base from V and 6 bases from J, leaving 4 bases between. CDR3 residues: CASSLVGQPQHF. CDR3 bases: TGTGCCAGCAGTTTAGTTGGTCAGCCCCAGCATTTT.

This chain joins TRBV6-1 and TRBJ1-2; D possibly corresponds to TRBD1 (6 bases). This CDR3 region has 13 residues. Trimming shortened V by 4 bases and J by 8 bases, and 14 bases separated the two germline ends. CDR1 MNHNS and CDR2 SASEGT come from the germline V gene. This CDR3 reads CASSATGSSGYTF. CDR3 nucleotides: TGTGCCAGCAGTGCAACAGGGAGTTCGGGCTACACCTTC.

The rearrangement joins TRBV6-2 or TRBV6-3 to TRBJ1-2; D not certain. V lost 5 bases, J lost 2 bases, and 9 bases lay in between. Germline assignment: CDR1 MNHEY and CDR2 SVGEGT. This CDR3 contains 13 residues. CDR3 loop: CASSDTPNYGYTF. The CDR3 nucleotides read TGTGCCAGCAGTGACACGCCGAACTATGGCTACACCTTC.

This clonotype appeared once. The junction departs from the called germline gene at one end, perhaps through a read error. The chain recombines TRBV3-1 with TRBJ1-3; 8 nucleotides line up with TRBD1. This CDR3 region has 15 residues. CDR1 and CDR2 from the germline V gene are LGHDT and YNNKEL (reference sequence). The DNA of the CDR3 is TGTGCCGGCAGCCAATTGGACAGGGCTGGAAACACCATATATTTT. Its translation is CAGSQLDRAGNTIYF.

The rearrangement links TRBV24-1 to TRBJ1-1; tentatively, D is TRBD1 (6 bases). The CDR3 has 15 amino acids. V was pared by 5 bases and J by 5 bases, with 17 bases between. Germline CDR1 reads KGHDR; CDR2 reads SFDVKD. The CDR3 sequence: CATSARTARGTEAFF. CDR3 coding DNA: TGTGCCACCAGTGCCCGGACAGCTCGGGGGACTGAAGCTTTCTTT.

Comments on this clonotype: One junction end does not reproduce the germline sequence, and a read error may be involved. CDR3 residues: CRARGQGGEQFF. The CDR3 DNA is TGCAGGGCTAGAGGGCAGGGGGGTGAGCAGTTCTTC. This chain connects TRBV20-1 to TRBJ2-1; tentative D call: TRBD1 (7 bases). Germline-derived CDR1 and CDR2 are DFQATT and SNEGSKA (reference sequence). This CDR3 region has 12 residues.

Here the CDR3 reads CASSYSAHEQFF. CDR3 DNA sequence: TGCGCCAGCAGCTACTCTGCCCATGAGCAGTTCTTC. The chain joins TRBV5-1 to TRBJ2-1; D is unclear. Germline V lookup: CDR1 SGHRS, CDR2 YFSETQ. V shed 3 bases and J shed 8 bases, with 9 bases lying between them. The length of the CDR3 is 12 residues.

The chain is built from TRBV28 and TRBJ2-5; 10 positions agree with TRBD1. Germline loops: CDR1 MDHEN, CDR2 SYDVKM. Trimming at V came to 10 bases and at J to 4 bases, leaving 9 bases not matched to a gene. The CDR3 loop spans 14 amino acids. The CDR3 loop is CATGGGQGTETQYF. The CDR3 nucleotides read TGTGCCACCGGAGGGGGACAGGGGACAGAGACCCAGTACTTC.

The chain joins TRBV12-3 or TRBV12-4 to TRBJ1-1, with 9 bases fitting TRBD1. The CDR3 length is 15 residues. The trim removed 5 bases at V and 1 base at J, leaving 5 bases unmatched. The CDR3 loop reads CASSPETGGNTEAFF. The CDR3 nucleotides are TGTGCCAGCAGTCCCGAGACAGGGGGGAACACTGAAGCTTTCTTT.

This rearrangement joins TRBV27 to TRBJ2-3; D perhaps matches TRBD1 (6 bases). V was trimmed by 8 bases and J by 0 bases, leaving 9 bases between them. CDR3 length: 13 residues. Looked up from germline, CDR1 is MNHEY and CDR2 is SMNVEV (reference sequence). The CDR3 coding sequence is TGTGCCAGCCTAGGGGGTAGCACAGATACGCAGTATTTT. It codes for CASLGGSTDTQYF.

This clonotype appeared a few times. This rearrangement joins TRBV4-1 to TRBJ2-5; tentative D call: TRBD2 (5 bases). The V end lost 3 bases, the J end lost 2 bases, and 13 bases lay between the germline ends. Germline lookup yields CDR1 MGHRA and CDR2 YSYEKL. The CDR3 has 15 residues. The CDR3 region is CASSQTSRGQETQYF. The CDR3 coding sequence is TGCGCCAGCAGCCAGACTTCAAGAGGGCAAGAGACCCAGTACTTC.

This rearrangement joins TRBV7-2 to TRBJ2-7; D gene uncertain. Germline V CDR1 and CDR2: SGHTA, FQGNSA. CDR3 length equals 15 residues. Between the trimmed V and J ends, which lost 6 bases and 7 bases, there was a span of 22 bases. As DNA, the CDR3 is TGTGCCAGCAGTCAGGCCTCCAACTCATGGGATGAGCAGTACTTC. Translation gives CASSQASNSWDEQYF.

In its sample, this clonotype was seen a few times. This chain links TRBV7-2 with TRBJ2-5; D is perhaps TRBD1 (6 bases). There are 17 residues in the CDR3. The V gene lost 5 bases and the J gene lost 3 bases, with 22 bases spanning the gap. CDR1 SGHTA and CDR2 FQGNSA come from the germline V gene. This CDR3 is CASSPGTLGQNKETQYF. In nucleotides, the CDR3 is TGTGCCAGCAGCCCTGGGACACTAGGACAGAATAAAGAGACCCAGTACTTC.